This TCR beta chain comes out of a study of shared T cell receptors in the human thymus. Clones were sequenced by immunoSEQ multiplex PCR, and TCRdb holds only the in-frame ones, with some missing. The sample lists hundreds of thousands of clones, around three quarters seen once, with around 0.012% in the top ten. CDR1 SGHAT and CDR2 FQNNGV come from the germline V gene. This CDR3 is built from 19 residues. Losses at the gene ends were 1 base for V and 3 bases for J; bases not matched to a gene: 16. This same sample was also taken into another study, of human thymus T cells.

What was sequenced was thymocytes. The V and J genes are TRBV11-2 and TRBJ1-2; TRBD1 matches 8 bases. This TCR was sampled from a boy younger than two with a congenital heart defect. The CDR3, as DNA: TGTGCCAGCAGCTTAGGGGACGACAGGGGTAGTGTTAATCACTATGGCTACACCTTC. Translating gives CASSLGDDRGSVNHYGYTF.